The clone carrying this TCR beta chain was observed many times. The antigen remains unidentified. Synthesis of cDNA was performed by 5'RACE using 10-nucleotide random UMIs. One entry per CDR3 protein results from TCRdb running MiXCR on the 5' RACE reads. The sample consists of approximately 37,000 distinct CDR3 sequences, 3.5% to 4.5% of them appearing once. Per the germline V gene, CDR1 is SGHAT and CDR2 is FQNNGV. With 3 bases removed from V and 5 bases from J, the gap between germline ends came to 10 bases. This CDR3 has 13 amino acids. This sample stems from a study of neurological immune-mediated disorders. Findings of the study overall: The multiple sclerosis repertoire cluster showed no association with any clinical or MRI feature. The authors stated that larger cohorts are needed. None of the CDR3 amino acid sequences found in expanded clones was shared across subjects. This suggests that the TCR-beta repertoires were private in all groups. A possible signature appeared as one related-CDR3 cluster, in which phylogenetic grouping placed the repertoires of 18 of 34 multiple sclerosis patients.

Sequences were obtained from PBMCs. The chain has TRBV11-2 and TRBJ1-1, with a weak D call TRBD1 (5 bases). This TCR was recovered from a man under 40 with multiple sclerosis. CDR3 residues: CASSFQGSTEAFF. CDR3 DNA: TGTGCCAGCAGCTTTCAGGGTAGTACTGAAGCTTTCTTT.